This entry is about one T cell receptor (beta chain). The record originates from a study of shared clonotypes between healthy human individuals. CDR3 length: 16 residues. Germline loops: CDR1 SGHKS, CDR2 YYEKEE (reference sequence). Losses at the gene ends were 1 base for V and 0 bases for J; bases not matched to a gene: 6. Clones were sequenced by immunoSEQ multiplex PCR, and TCRdb holds only the in-frame ones, with some missing. The sample contains over a million clones, around 97% of which appear only once. The sequencing sample was made of naive CD4+ T cells sorted from blood. Subset reported: CD45RA+ positively selected. The source is a man aged 30-40 years in good health. The chain joins TRBV5-5 to TRBJ2-7; TRBD1 matches at 8 bases. CDR3 bases: TGTGCCAGCAGCTTGCTGCGTCAGGGGGCCTCCTACGAGCAGTACTTC. Encoded protein: CASSLLRQGASYEQYF.